This T cell receptor (beta chain) was sequenced for a study of type 1 and type 2 diabetes patients. Background on the study: Sequencing for the whole study yielded 18,976,912 paired-end reads.

Amplification started from genomic DNA. Multiplex PCR with 30 forward and 13 reverse primers amplified the TCR beta CDR3. From the multiplex PCR reads, TCRdb called clonotypes with MiXCR, one entry per CDR3 protein. The repertoire holds some 250,000 distinct CDR3 sequences, around 47% seen once, with roughly an eighth in the top ten. The CDR3 runs 12 residues. Trimming took off 2 bases at V and 9 bases at J, with 8 bases between the two ends. The germline V gene encodes CDR1 MNHNY and CDR2 SVGAGI (reference sequence). The sequencing sample was made of peripheral blood mononuclear cells (PBMCs). The genes are TRBV6-6 and TRBJ1-5, with D possibly being TRBD1 (6 bases). The receptor comes from a man aged 18 to 30 with type 2 diabetes. CDR3 bases: TGTGCCAGCAGTTACAAGGGGGGGCCCCAGCATTTT. It specifies CASSYKGGPQHF.